This passage covers 21 T cell receptor beta chains from one sample sequenced in a study of glioma-infiltrating T cells. Amplification of TCR alpha and beta CDR3 regions from RNA used iRepertoire nested multiplex PCR. TCRdb reprocessed the multiplex PCR reads via MiXCR and lists one record per CDR3 protein. Of around 390,000 distinct CDR3 sequences in the sample, 41% were seen once. Sample: glioma tissue, nonneoplastic brain tissue, or PBMCs (not recorded which). The receptors here all came from a human donor with low-grade glioma or glioblastoma, undergoing nonglioma brain surgery, or in good health (not recorded which).

The chain combines TRBV10-3 with TRBJ2-3, with a weak D call TRBD2 (5 bases). The ends were cut back, 10 bases at V and 3 bases at J, with 17 bases in the middle. The CDR3 is 14 residues long. Germline values: CDR1 ENHRY, CDR2 SYGVKD. The CDR3 coding sequence is TGTGCCACCATCATGTCGGGAAGAACAGATACGCAGTATTTT. This gives the protein CATIMSGRTDTQYF.

This clonotype was counted between two and nine times. The chain carries TRBV20-1 and TRBJ2-7, with D perhaps assigned TRBD1 or TRBD2 (5 bases each). Germline loops: CDR1 DFQATT, CDR2 SNEGSKA (reference sequence). The CDR3 has 16 amino acids. V was cut by 6 bases and J by 2 bases, with 23 bases left in between. This CDR3 reads CSANRPNRGSTYEQYF. In DNA, the CDR3 is TGCAGTGCCAATCGTCCTAACCGGGGCTCAACCTACGAGCAGTACTTC.

This chain connects TRBV5-4 to TRBJ2-1; possible D gene TRBD2, 5 bases. In germline, CDR1 is SGHNT, CDR2 YYREEE (reference sequence). Trimming removed 4 bases at V and 5 bases at J, with 10 bases between. The CDR3 extends over 13 amino acids. DNA for the CDR3: TGTGCCAGCAGCCCCCTCGGGGACAATGAGCAGTTCTTC. Amino acids: CASSPLGDNEQFF.

In the case of this clonotype: Likely a read error: the CDR3 ends without its conserved phenylalanine or tryptophan. This sequence joins TRBV5-6 and TRBJ2-3; 9 nucleotides agree with TRBD2. Germline V gene sequence: CDR1 SGHDT, CDR2 YYEEEE. Trimming removed 2 bases from V and 2 bases from J; junction bases left unmatched: 3. The CDR3 is made up of 15 amino acids. The CDR3 bases are TGTGCCAGCAGCTTCTTAGCGGGGGTCACAGATACGCAGTATTTG. Protein: CASSFLAGVTDTQYL.

Note on this clonotype: This may be a read error: a much more frequent sequence differs by one nucleotide. The rearrangement links TRBV28 to TRBJ2-4; D remains ambiguous. The CDR3 has 12 amino acids. V dropped 5 bases and J dropped 8 bases, with 10 bases sitting between them. Germline-derived CDR1 and CDR2 are MDHEN and SYDVKM. This CDR3 reads CASSLIGYIQYF. The CDR3 DNA follows: TGTGCCAGCAGTCTTATCGGGTACATTCAGTACTTC. The full variable domain, its missing parts supplied by reference TRBV28 and TRBJ2-4, is DVKVTQSSRYLVKRTGEKVFLECVQDMDHENMFWYRQDPGLGLRLIYFSYDVKMKEKGDIPEGYSVSREKKERFSLILESASTNQTSMYLCASSLIGYIQYFGAGTRLSVL.

In the case of this clonotype: A much larger clone sits a single nucleotide away, making a read error possible. This chain links TRBV6-6 with TRBJ2-3; D perhaps matches TRBD1 (6 bases). Trimming left V 6 bases short and J 4 bases short, with 17 bases between. Germline V gives CDR1 MNHNY, CDR2 SVGAGI (reference sequence). The CDR3 covers 15 residues. The CDR3 loop reads CASRLDRGYADTQYF. For the CDR3, the DNA is TGTGCCAGCAGATTGGACAGAGGGTACGCAGATACGCAGTATTTT.

The CDR3 region is CASSIGTGGTYEQFF. The CDR3 nucleotides read TGTGCCAGCAGTATAGGGACAGGAGGCACCTACGAGCAGTTCTTC. V gene TRBV27 combines with J gene TRBJ2-1, with TRBD1 identical over 8 bases. The V gene's germline CDR1 is MNHEY and CDR2 SMNVEV (reference sequence). The length of the CDR3 is 15 residues. After removal of 5 bases from V and 10 bases from J, the junction contained 13 bases not matched to a gene.

There are many counts of this clonotype. The genes are TRBV27 and TRBJ2-5; D is undetermined. In germline, CDR1 is MNHEY, CDR2 SMNVEV (reference sequence). V was cut by 1 base and J by 1 base, with 4 bases left in between. The CDR3 length is 13 residues. CDR3: CASSLYFQETQYF. DNA of the CDR3: TGTGCCAGCAGTTTATACTTCCAAGAGACCCAGTACTTC.

Remarks on this clonotype: At one boundary the junction diverges from the germline segment, which might be a read error. This rearrangement joins TRBV7-2 to TRBJ1-2; a weak D match, TRBD1 (5 bases). CDR1 SGHTA and CDR2 FQGNSA come from the germline V gene. The CDR3 is 12 amino acids. The CDR3 loop reads CASGFQGYGYTF. DNA of the CDR3: TGTGCCAGCGGCTTCCAGGGCTATGGCTACACCTTC.

Only a few counts were recorded for this clonotype. The V and J genes are TRBV20-1 and TRBJ2-1; tentative D call: TRBD2 (5 bases). Trimming stripped 7 bases from V and 6 bases from J, with 25 bases between. CDR1 and CDR2 (germline): DFQATT, SNEGSKA (reference sequence). The CDR3 consists of 16 residues. The DNA of the CDR3 is TGCAGTGTCCCAGGAGCTAGCAGAAACCGGGGCAATGAGCAGTTCTTC. Encoded protein: CSVPGASRNRGNEQFF.

The V gene is TRBV7-9, the J gene TRBJ1-1; a possible D gene is TRBD1 (5 bases). The V gene lost 5 bases and the J gene lost 6 bases, with 10 bases spanning the gap. The germline V gene encodes CDR1 SEHNR and CDR2 FQNEAQ (reference sequence). The CDR3 is made up of 12 amino acids. CDR3 coding DNA: TGTGCCAGCAGCCTAGACAGCCCTGAAGCTTTCTTT. The encoded protein is CASSLDSPEAFF.

The chain carries TRBV20-1 and TRBJ2-1; D ambiguous. CDR1 DFQATT and CDR2 SNEGSKA come from the germline V gene (reference sequence). The ends were cut back, 2 bases at V and 8 bases at J, with 13 bases in the middle. There are 13 residues in the CDR3. Written as DNA, the CDR3 is TGCAGTGCTAGAATAGGGCTGGCTGATGAGCAGTTCTTC. Its protein product is CSARIGLADEQFF.

About this clonotype: It may be a read error: a sequence one base away is much more abundant. This chain joins TRBV6-2 or TRBV6-3 and TRBJ1-1, with a possible D match to TRBD1 (5 bases). This CDR3 is 13 amino acids long. Germline CDR1 and CDR2: MNHEY and SVGEGT. This chain's CDR3 is CAGSYVGDGEAFF. The CDR3 coding sequence is TGTGCCGGCAGTTACGTTGGGGACGGTGAAGCTTTCTTT.

The chain uses TRBV2 and TRBJ2-7; maybe TRBD1 (6 bases). Germline V lookup: CDR1 SNHLY, CDR2 FYNNEI. CDR3 length equals 13 residues. Trimming stripped 5 bases from V and 1 base from J, with 9 bases between. CDR3 sequence (DNA): TGTGCCAGCAGTCAGGGGTATTCCTACGAGCAGTACTTC. It is translated as CASSQGYSYEQYF.

In regard to this clonotype: This clone may be a read error of a much larger clone one base away. CDR3 in DNA: TGCAGTGCTAGGTCTGCGGAATACAATGGGCAGTTCTTC. Translation: CSARSAEYNGQFF. J is TRBJ2-1 and V is TRBV20-1; D ambiguous. Germline V gene sequence: CDR1 DFQATT, CDR2 SNEGSKA (reference sequence). The CDR3 is 13 amino acids.

About this clonotype: An end of the junction does not agree with germline; a read error may underlie this. J is TRBJ2-1 and V is TRBV7-9; D is perhaps TRBD1 or TRBD2 (5 bases each). The CDR3 loop spans 17 amino acids. The germline V gene encodes CDR1 SEHNR and CDR2 FQNEAQ (reference sequence). Here the CDR3 reads CASSQEGIANALNEQFF. Here the CDR3 DNA reads TGCGCCAGCAGCCAAGAGGGGATTGCGAATGCCTTGAATGAGCAGTTCTTC.

Concerning this clonotype: This may be a read error, as it is one base from a much larger clone. This chain links TRBV28 with TRBJ1-2, with unresolved D. CDR1 is MDHEN and CDR2 is SYDVKM in the germline V gene. The CDR3 is made up of 13 amino acids. The DNA for the CDR3 is TGTGCCAGCAGACTCCTGGGTAACTATGGCTACGCCTTC. Amino acids: CASRLLGNYGYAF.

This clonotype was detected only a few times. This rearrangement joins TRBV27 to TRBJ1-6; TRBD1 matches 8 bases. The V gene's germline CDR1 is MNHEY and CDR2 SMNVEV (reference sequence). The CDR3 is made up of 16 amino acids. V shed 4 bases and J 8 bases; nucleotides not matched to a gene: 10. The CDR3 here is CASSSFRQGKDSPLHF. DNA for the CDR3: TGTGCCAGCAGTTCGTTTAGACAGGGGAAGGATTCACCCCTCCACTTT.

On this clonotype itself: This is likely a read error, given that the CDR3 carries no conserved phenylalanine or tryptophan at its end. The limits of the CDR3 on the DNA are not certain, so only TCRdb's listed CDR3 is given. V and J are TRBV5-4 and TRBJ2-3; the table's TRBD2 call for D was not verified on the DNA. The germline gives CDR1 SGHNT, CDR2 YYREEE (reference sequence). The CDR3 has 12 amino acids, counting both end residues. This CDR3 is CASSLGRDGRNL.

This clonotype occurred a few times. CDR3 region: CSARDRMGNIQYF. CDR3 sequence (DNA): TGCAGTGCTAGAGACCGAATGGGAAACATTCAGTACTTC. This chain joins TRBV20-1 and TRBJ2-4, with D unresolved. Germline CDR1 is DFQATT and CDR2 is SNEGSKA (reference sequence). CDR3 size: 13 residues. Trimming shortened V by 0 bases and J by 6 bases, and 9 bases separated the two germline ends.

Note on this clonotype: A much larger clone is a single base away; this may be a read error. The rearrangement links TRBV6-5 to TRBJ2-7, with a weak D call TRBD1 (5 bases). V lost 5 bases and J lost 1, with 12 bases in between. CDR1 is MNHEY and CDR2 is SVGAGI in the germline V gene. The CDR3 totals 14 residues. CDR3 in amino acids: CASSHEKGSYEQYF. The CDR3, as DNA: TGTGCCAGCAGTCACGAGAAGGGGTCCTACGAGCAGTACTTC.